The clone carrying this T cell receptor (beta chain) was seen at least ten times. Its antigen is unidentified. This CDR3 region has 14 residues. Looked up from germline, CDR1 is MNHNS and CDR2 is SASEGT. Losses at the gene ends were 7 bases for V and 1 base for J; bases not matched to a gene: 4. Amplification of TCR beta CDR3 regions was performed using RNA transcripts as template. TCR CDR3 regions were first amplified by RT-PCR with HTBI primers. MiXCR was run by TCRdb on the multiplex PCR reads, yielding one entry per CDR3 protein. This table has 500,000 or so distinct CDR3 sequences, around 16% appearing once. The cohort's ophthalmopathy patients, a group with duration under 3 months, had a Clinical Activity Score of at least 3 and a NOSPECS grade of at least 4. Exclusion followed for patients with uncontrolled infection, other autoimmune disease, pregnancy or lactation. The source of the PBMCs was approximately 9.5 ml of fresh peripheral blood.

This sample is drawn from a study of T cells in Graves' hyperthyroidism and ophthalmopathy. General study results and limits: Blood samples included most of the expanded thyroid clonotypes exceeding 0.001.

This sequence joins TRBV6-1 and TRBJ2-5, with TRBD1 identical over 9 bases. The TCR comes from a woman aged 25-40 years with Graves' ophthalmopathy. The material sequenced was blood. CDR3 residues: CASNDRGGQETQYF. CDR3 sequence (DNA): TGTGCCAGCAACGACAGGGGGGGCCAAGAGACCCAGTACTTC.